This TCR beta chain emerged from a study of radiation and T cells in renal cell carcinoma. Across the study: Nephrectomy followed 15 Gy stereotactic body radiation by 4 weeks.

Only in-frame clones appear in the TCRdb table, and some are missing; sequencing was by immunoSEQ multiplex PCR. Found here are about 59,000 clones, 60% to 85% of them singletons; the top ten hold more than 7%. This sample's time point: baseline pretreatment blood. Regarding treatment: 15 Gy SBRT to primary tumor, nephrectomy 4 weeks later. Radiation-treated patients gave blood at baseline, week 2 and week 4. Clear cell pathology was present in this patient's renal cell carcinoma. To note about this clone: Its antigen is unknown.

Study-level points and caveats: In blood, top tumor clones expanded by 2 weeks, shrinking by 4.

The CDR3 extends over 20 amino acids. CDR1 is LGHNA and CDR2 is YSLEER in the germline V gene. With 1 base clipped from V and 0 bases from J, the junction kept 10 bases outside the gene matches. The chain recombines TRBV4-3 with TRBJ2-4, with 12 bases matching TRBD2. The receptor was derived from a man between 60 and 70 years old with renal cell carcinoma. Sequences were derived from blood, sampled from a patient whose treatment included radiotherapy and nephrectomy. This chain's CDR3 is CASSQVLLAGGLLAKNIQYF. CDR3 bases: TGCGCCAGCAGCCAAGTACTCCTAGCGGGGGGGCTGCTAGCCAAAAACATTCAGTACTTC.